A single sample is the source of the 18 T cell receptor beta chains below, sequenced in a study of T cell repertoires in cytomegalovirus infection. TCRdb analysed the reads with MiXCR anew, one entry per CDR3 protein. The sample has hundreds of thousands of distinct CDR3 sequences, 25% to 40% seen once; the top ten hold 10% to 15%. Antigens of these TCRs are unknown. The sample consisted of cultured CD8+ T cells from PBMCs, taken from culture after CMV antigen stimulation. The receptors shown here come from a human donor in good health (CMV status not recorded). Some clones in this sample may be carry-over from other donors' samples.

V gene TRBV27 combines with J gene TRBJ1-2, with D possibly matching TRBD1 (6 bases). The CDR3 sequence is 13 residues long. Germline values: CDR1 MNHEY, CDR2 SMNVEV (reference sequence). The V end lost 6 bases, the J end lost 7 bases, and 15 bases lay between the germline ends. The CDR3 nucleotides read TGTGCCAGCAGCCTACAGGGTCGCGGTGGCTACACCTTC. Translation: CASSLQGRGGYTF.

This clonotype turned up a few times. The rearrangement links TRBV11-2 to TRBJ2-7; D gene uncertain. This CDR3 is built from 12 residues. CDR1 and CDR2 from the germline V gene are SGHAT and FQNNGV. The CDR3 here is CASSENSYEQYV. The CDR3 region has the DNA TGTGCGTCCTCCGAAAACTCCTACGAGCAGTACGTC.

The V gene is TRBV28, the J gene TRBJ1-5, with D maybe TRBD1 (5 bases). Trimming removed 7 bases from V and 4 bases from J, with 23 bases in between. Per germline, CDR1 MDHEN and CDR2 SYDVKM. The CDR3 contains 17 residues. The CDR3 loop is CASTLLRPSRENQPQHF. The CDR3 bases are TGTGCCAGCACACTCCTACGGCCGAGCAGGGAGAATCAGCCCCAGCATTTT. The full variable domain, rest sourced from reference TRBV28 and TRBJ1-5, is DVKVTQSSRYLVKRTGEKVFLECVQDMDHENMFWYRQDPGLGLRLIYFSYDVKMKEKGDIPEGYSVSREKKERFSLILESASTNQTSMYLCASTLLRPSRENQPQHFGDGTRLSIL.

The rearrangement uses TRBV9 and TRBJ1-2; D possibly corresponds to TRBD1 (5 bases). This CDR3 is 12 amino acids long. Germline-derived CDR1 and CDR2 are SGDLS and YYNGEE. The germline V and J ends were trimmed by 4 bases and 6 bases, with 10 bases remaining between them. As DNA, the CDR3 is TGTGCCAGCAGCCCCAGGGTAGATGGCTACACCTTC. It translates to CASSPRVDGYTF.

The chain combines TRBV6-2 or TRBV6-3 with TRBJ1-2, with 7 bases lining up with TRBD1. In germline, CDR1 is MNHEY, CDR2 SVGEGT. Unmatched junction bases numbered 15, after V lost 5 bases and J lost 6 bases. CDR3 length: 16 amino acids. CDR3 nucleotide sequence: TGTGCCAGCAGTGCCGAAGGGGGCGCTTCGGGTGATGGCTACACCTTC. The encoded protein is CASSAEGGASGDGYTF.

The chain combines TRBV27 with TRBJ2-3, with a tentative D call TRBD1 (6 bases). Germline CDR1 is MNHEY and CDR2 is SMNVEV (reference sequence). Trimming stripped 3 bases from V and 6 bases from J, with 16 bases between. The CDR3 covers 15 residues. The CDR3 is CASSLAGRGLDTQYF. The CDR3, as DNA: TGTGCCAGCAGTTTGGCGGGCAGGGGTCTGGATACGCAGTATTTT.

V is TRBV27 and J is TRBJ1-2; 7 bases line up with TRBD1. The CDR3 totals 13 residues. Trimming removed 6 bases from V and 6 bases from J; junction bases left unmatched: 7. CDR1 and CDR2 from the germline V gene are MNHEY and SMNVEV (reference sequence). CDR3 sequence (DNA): TGTGCCAGCAGACGAGACAGGGTAAATGGCTACACCTTC. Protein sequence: CASRRDRVNGYTF.

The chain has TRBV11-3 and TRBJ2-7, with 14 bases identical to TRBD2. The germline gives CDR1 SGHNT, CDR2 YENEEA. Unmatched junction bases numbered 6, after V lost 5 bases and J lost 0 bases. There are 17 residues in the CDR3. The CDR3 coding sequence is TGTGCCAGCAGCACGGGACTAGCGGGGGTGAACTCCTACGAGCAGTACTTC. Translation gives CASSTGLAGVNSYEQYF.

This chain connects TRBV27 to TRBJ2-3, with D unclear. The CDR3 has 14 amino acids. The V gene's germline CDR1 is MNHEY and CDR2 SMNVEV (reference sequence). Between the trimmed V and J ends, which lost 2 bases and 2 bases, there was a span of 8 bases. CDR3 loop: CASSLAAYTDTQYF. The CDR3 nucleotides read TGTGCCAGCAGTTTAGCGGCTTACACAGATACGCAGTATTTT.

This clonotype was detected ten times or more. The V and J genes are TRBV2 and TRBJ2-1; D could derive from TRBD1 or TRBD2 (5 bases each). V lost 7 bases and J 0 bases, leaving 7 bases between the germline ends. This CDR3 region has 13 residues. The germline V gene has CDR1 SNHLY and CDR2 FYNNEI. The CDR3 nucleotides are TGTGCCAGCAAGGGGAGCTCCTACAATGAGCAGTTCTTC. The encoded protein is CASKGSSYNEQFF.

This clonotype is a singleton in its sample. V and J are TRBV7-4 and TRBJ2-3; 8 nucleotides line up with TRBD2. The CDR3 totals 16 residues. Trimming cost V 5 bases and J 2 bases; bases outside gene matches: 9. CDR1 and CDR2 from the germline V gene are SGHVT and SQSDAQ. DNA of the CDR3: TGTGCCAGCAGCAAAAAGCGGGGGAGGAACACAGATACGCAGTATTTT. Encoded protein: CASSKKRGRNTDTQYF.

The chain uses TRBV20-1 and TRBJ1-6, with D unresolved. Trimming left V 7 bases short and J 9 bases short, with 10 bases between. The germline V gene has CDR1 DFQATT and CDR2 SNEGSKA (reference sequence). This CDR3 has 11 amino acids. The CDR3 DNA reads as TGCAGTGTGGGGAAACCTTCACCCCTCCACTTT. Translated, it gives CSVGKPSPLHF.

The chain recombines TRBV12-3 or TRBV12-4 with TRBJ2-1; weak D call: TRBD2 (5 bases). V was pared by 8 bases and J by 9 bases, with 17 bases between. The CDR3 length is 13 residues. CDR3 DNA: TGTGCCAGCTCCAAGCCCGGGGATCCTGAGCAGTTCTTC. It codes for CASSKPGDPEQFF.

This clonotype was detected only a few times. The CDR3 reads CASSFAPSSYNSPLHF. The CDR3 bases are TGTGCCAGCAGCTTCGCTCCAAGCTCCTATAATTCACCCCTCCACTTT. The V and J genes are TRBV7-2 and TRBJ1-6, with no clear D. This CDR3 region has 16 residues. The V gene lost 3 bases and the J gene lost 0 bases, with 9 bases spanning the gap. Germline assignment: CDR1 SGHTA and CDR2 FQGNSA. The whole variable domain, remainder taken from reference TRBV7-2 and TRBJ1-6, is GAGVSQSPSNKVTEKGKDVELRCDPISGHTALYWYRQSLGQGLEFLIYFQGNSAPDKSGLPSDRFSAERTGGSVSTLTIQRTQQEDSAVYLCASSFAPSSYNSPLHFGNGTRLTVT.

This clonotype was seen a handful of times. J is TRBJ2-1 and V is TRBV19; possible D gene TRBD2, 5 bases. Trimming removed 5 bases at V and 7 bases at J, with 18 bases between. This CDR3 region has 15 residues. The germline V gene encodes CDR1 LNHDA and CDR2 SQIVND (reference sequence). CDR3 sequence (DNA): TGTGCCAGTAGTGAAACTAGGGCTTTTTTAAATGAGCAGTTCTTC. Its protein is CASSETRAFLNEQFF.

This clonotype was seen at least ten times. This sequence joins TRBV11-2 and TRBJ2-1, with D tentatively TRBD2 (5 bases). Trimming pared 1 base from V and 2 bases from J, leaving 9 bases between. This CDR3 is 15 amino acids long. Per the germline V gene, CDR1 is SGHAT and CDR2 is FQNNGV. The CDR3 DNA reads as TGTGCCAGCAGCTTAGCCGGGAAGGCCTACAATGAGCAGTTCTTC. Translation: CASSLAGKAYNEQFF.

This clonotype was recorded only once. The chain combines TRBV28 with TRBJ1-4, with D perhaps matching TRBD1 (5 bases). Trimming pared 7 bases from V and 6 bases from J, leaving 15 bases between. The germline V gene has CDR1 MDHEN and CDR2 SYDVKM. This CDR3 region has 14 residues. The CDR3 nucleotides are TGTGCCAGCACGGGGGAAGAGGCTTATGAAAAACTGTTTTTT. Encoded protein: CASTGEEAYEKLFF.

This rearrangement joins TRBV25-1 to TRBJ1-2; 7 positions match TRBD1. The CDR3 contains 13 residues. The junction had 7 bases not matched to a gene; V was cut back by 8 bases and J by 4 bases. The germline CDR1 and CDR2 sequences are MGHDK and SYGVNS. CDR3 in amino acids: CASDSWTGYGYTF. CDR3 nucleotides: TGTGCCAGCGACTCCTGGACAGGCTATGGCTACACCTTC.